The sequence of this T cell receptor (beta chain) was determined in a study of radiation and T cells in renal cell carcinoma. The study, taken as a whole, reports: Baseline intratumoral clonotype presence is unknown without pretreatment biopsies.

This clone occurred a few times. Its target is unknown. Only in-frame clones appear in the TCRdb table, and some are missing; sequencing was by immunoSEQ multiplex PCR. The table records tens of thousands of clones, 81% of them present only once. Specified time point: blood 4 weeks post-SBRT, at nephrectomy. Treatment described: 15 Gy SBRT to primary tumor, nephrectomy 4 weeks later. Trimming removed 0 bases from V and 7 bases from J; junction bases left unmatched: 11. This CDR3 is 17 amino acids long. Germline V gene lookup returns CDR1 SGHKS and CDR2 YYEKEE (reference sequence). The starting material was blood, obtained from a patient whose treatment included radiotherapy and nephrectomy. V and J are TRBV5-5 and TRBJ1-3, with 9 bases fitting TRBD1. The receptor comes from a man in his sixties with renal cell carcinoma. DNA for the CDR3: TGTGCCAGCAGCTTGGTGGGGGGACAGGGAATGTGGAACACCATATATTTT. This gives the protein CASSLVGGQGMWNTIYF.